The 29 T cell receptor beta chains below all came from one sample that was sequenced in a study of blood T cell repertoires in COVID-19. Using immunoSEQ multiplex PCR, the repertoire was profiled, and TCRdb retains in-frame clones only, with some absent. The profile shows more than 110,000 clones, less than 80% of them singletons. The sequenced sample consisted of peripheral blood. The receptors derive from a woman older than 75 with active or convalescent COVID-19.

V is TRBV11-2 and J is TRBJ2-7; 7 nucleotides match TRBD2. V lost 3 bases and J lost 2; bases outside the gene matches: 7. The CDR3 covers 15 residues. Germline assignment: CDR1 SGHAT and CDR2 FQNNGV. CDR3 sequence reads: CASSFNGGMPYEQYF. As DNA, the CDR3 is TGTGCCAGCAGCTTTAACGGGGGGATGCCCTACGAGCAGTACTTC. Filled out from reference TRBV11-2 and TRBJ2-7, the complete variable domain reads EAGVAQSPRYKIIEKRQSVAFWCNPISGHATLYWYQQILGQGPKLLIQFQNNGVVDDSQLPKDRFSAERLKGVDSTLKIQPAKLEDSAVYLCASSFNGGMPYEQYFGPGTRLTVT.

The rearrangement joins TRBV10-3 to TRBJ1-1; D is ambiguous. CDR1 is ENHRY, CDR2 SYGVKD, per germline. Trimming stripped 0 bases from V and 1 base from J, with 12 bases between. The CDR3 extends over 16 amino acids. This CDR3 reads CAISESTGKGNTEAFF. DNA for the CDR3: TGTGCCATCAGTGAGTCGACTGGCAAAGGGAACACTGAAGCTTTCTTT.

The chain joins TRBV19 to TRBJ2-1; D perhaps matches TRBD1 (6 bases). This CDR3 spans 16 amino acids. The V gene's germline CDR1 is LNHDA and CDR2 SQIVND (reference sequence). The V end was cut by 1 base, the J end by 7 bases, with 17 bases between. The CDR3 is CASSIGGQGRSNEQFF. CDR3 DNA sequence: TGTGCCAGTAGTATAGGGGGGCAGGGACGTTCGAATGAGCAGTTCTTC.

The chain employs TRBV3-1 (or the pseudogene TRBV3-2) and TRBJ1-2; 7 bases match TRBD1. The CDR3 has 15 amino acids. Trimming removed 0 bases from V and 9 bases from J; junction bases left unmatched: 10. CDR1 and CDR2 (germline): LGHDT, YNNKEL (reference sequence). CDR3 loop: CASSQEGQDVNSYTF. The CDR3 DNA reads TGTGCCAGCAGCCAAGAAGGACAGGACGTTAATAGCTACACCTTC.

The chain has TRBV18 and TRBJ2-1, with 10 bases lining up with TRBD2. From germline, CDR1 is KGHSH and CDR2 LQKENI. Trimming took 3 bases from V and 10 from J; bases not matched to a gene: 9. The CDR3 sequence is 15 residues long. DNA of the CDR3: TGTGCCAGCTCACCTACTTTAGCGGGGGGTTTCGAGCAGTTCTTC. Protein product: CASSPTLAGGFEQFF.

The chain joins TRBV7-9 to TRBJ1-2; 7 nucleotides line up with TRBD1. Germline assignment: CDR1 SEHNR and CDR2 FQNEAQ (reference sequence). CDR3 length equals 14 residues. Trimming took 7 bases from V and 6 from J; bases not matched to a gene: 11. The CDR3 loop is CASTLTLTGDGYTF. In DNA form, the CDR3 reads TGTGCCAGCACCCTAACTCTCACAGGGGATGGCTACACCTTC.

The genes are TRBV13 and TRBJ1-2; TRBD1 matches 9 bases. This CDR3 spans 18 amino acids. The trim removed 5 bases at V and 4 bases at J, leaving 17 bases unmatched. The germline V gene encodes CDR1 PRHDT and CDR2 FYEKMQ (reference sequence). The CDR3 nucleotides are TGTGCCAGCAGCAAGAGTCGGACAGGGGACTTTAGTTTCTATGGCTACACCTTC. This sequence encodes CASSKSRTGDFSFYGYTF.

The V call is TRBV4-1, the J call TRBJ2-5; maybe TRBD2 (5 bases). The CDR3 contains 17 residues. Trimming stripped 3 bases from V and 2 bases from J, with 19 bases between. CDR1 is MGHRA, CDR2 YSYEKL, per germline. The CDR3 DNA sequence: TGCGCCAGCAGCCAGGATCCTACGGGCGGGCTTCAAGAGACCCAGTACTTC. Translation: CASSQDPTGGLQETQYF.

The genes are TRBV3-1 (or the pseudogene TRBV3-2) and TRBJ2-1, with a tentative D call TRBD1 (6 bases). V shed 5 bases and J shed 4 bases, with 12 bases lying between them. CDR3 size: 14 residues. Germline lookup yields CDR1 LGHDT and CDR2 YNNKEL (reference sequence). This chain's CDR3 is CASSSRGKYNEQFF. In DNA, the CDR3 is TGTGCCAGCAGCTCCAGGGGAAAATACAATGAGCAGTTCTTC.

The CDR3 sequence is CASSVVGGNTEAFF. CDR3 bases: TGTGCCAGCAGCGTAGTGGGGGGGAACACTGAAGCTTTCTTT. This chain uses TRBV9 with TRBJ1-1; D perhaps matches TRBD1 (5 bases). Germline V lookup: CDR1 SGDLS, CDR2 YYNGEE. The CDR3 has 14 amino acids. Trimming removed 0 bases at V and 1 base at J, with 7 bases between.

As DNA, the CDR3 is TGCGCCAGCAGCTTGGACGGCTCTGGGGCCAACGTCCTGACTTTC. Protein: CASSLDGSGANVLTF. This sequence joins TRBV5-1 and TRBJ2-6; D ambiguous. Trimming removed 0 bases at V and 0 bases at J, with 4 bases between. Per germline, CDR1 SGHRS and CDR2 YFSETQ. The length of the CDR3 is 15 residues.

This chain connects TRBV10-3 to TRBJ2-5; 10 nucleotides match TRBD2. The germline V gene has CDR1 ENHRY and CDR2 SYGVKD. With 2 bases clipped from V and 2 bases from J, the junction kept 2 bases outside the gene matches. This CDR3 comprises 15 residues. CDR3 loop: CAISEVLAGQETQYF. Here the CDR3 DNA reads TGTGCCATCAGTGAGGTACTAGCGGGGCAAGAGACCCAGTACTTC.

The CDR3 sequence: CASRRQGRETQYF. The DNA of the CDR3 is TGTGCCAGCAGACGACAGGGAAGAGAGACCCAGTACTTC. This chain joins TRBV6-5 and TRBJ2-5; 7 bases fit TRBD1. Germline CDR1 is MNHEY and CDR2 is SVGAGI. This CDR3 is built from 13 residues. The V segment lost 6 bases and the J segment 4 bases; nucleotides outside the gene matches: 5.

This clone was recorded a few times. V gene TRBV7-8 combines with J gene TRBJ2-1, with 11 bases identical to TRBD1. The CDR3 consists of 18 residues. Germline-derived CDR1 and CDR2 are SGHVS and FQNEAQ. Trimming at V came to 5 bases and at J to 4 bases, leaving 13 bases not matched to a gene. The CDR3, as DNA: TGTGCCAGCAGCGGACCCGGGACAGGGGGGTTCTTTTACAATGAGCAGTTCTTC. Translated, it gives CASSGPGTGGFFYNEQFF.

The chain combines TRBV12-5 with TRBJ2-2, with 8 bases fitting TRBD1. V lost 3 bases, J lost 3 bases, and 3 bases stayed unmatched. Germline CDR1 reads LGHNT; CDR2 reads FRNRAP. This CDR3 spans 15 amino acids. The CDR3 reads CASGLGDRYTGELFF. The CDR3 DNA follows: TGTGCTAGTGGTTTAGGGGACAGGTACACCGGGGAGCTGTTTTTT.

The chain is built from TRBV18 and TRBJ2-5; 7 positions match TRBD1. From germline, CDR1 is KGHSH and CDR2 LQKENI. With 1 base clipped from V and 4 bases from J, the junction kept 9 bases outside the gene matches. The CDR3 sequence is 16 residues long. The CDR3 spells CASSPLHSRDRETQYF. CDR3 coding DNA: TGTGCCAGCTCACCACTTCACAGTCGGGACAGAGAGACCCAGTACTTC.

This clone is classed as medium-sized. This rearrangement joins TRBV7-3 to TRBJ2-7, with D perhaps matching TRBD1 (6 bases). CDR1 and CDR2 from the germline V gene are SGHTA and FQGTGA. This CDR3 comprises 15 residues. V was shortened by 3 bases and J by 4 bases, with 16 bases between the two germline ends. As DNA, the CDR3 is TGTGCCAGCAGCTTCTCGACAGGCGATTCTTACGAGCAGTACTTC. Translation gives CASSFSTGDSYEQYF.

V is TRBV7-2 and J is TRBJ1-1; D perhaps matches TRBD1 (6 bases). CDR1 and CDR2 from the germline V gene are SGHTA and FQGNSA. The length of the CDR3 is 15 residues. V was pared by 3 bases and J by 4 bases, with 15 bases between. CDR3 bases: TGTGCCAGCAGCTTCATATTAGACAGGTCCACTGAAGCTTTCTTT. This codes for CASSFILDRSTEAFF.

V is TRBV7-9 and J is TRBJ2-1; D possibly corresponds to TRBD1 (6 bases). This CDR3 is 13 amino acids long. CDR1 SEHNR and CDR2 FQNEAQ come from the germline V gene (reference sequence). Between the trimmed V and J ends, which lost 5 bases and 7 bases, there was a span of 12 bases. The CDR3 sequence: CASSLTTGNEQFF. DNA of the CDR3: TGTGCCAGCAGCCTTACGACAGGTAATGAGCAGTTCTTC.

This clone was found once. This chain links TRBV10-1 with TRBJ2-7, with D possibly being TRBD1 (6 bases). V lost 6 bases to trimming and J lost 0 bases, with 15 bases between them. This CDR3 has 15 residues. The germline CDR1 and CDR2 sequences are WNHNN and SYGVQD (reference sequence). CDR3 sequence: CASSRDTASSYEQYF. The CDR3 DNA follows: TGCGCCAGCAGCCGGGACACCGCAAGCTCCTACGAGCAGTACTTC.

The genes are TRBV7-2 and TRBJ2-7, with D tentatively TRBD2 (5 bases). Germline CDR1 and CDR2: SGHTA and FQGNSA. The CDR3 sequence is 18 residues long. V dropped 7 bases and J dropped 0 bases, with 25 bases sitting between them. The DNA of the CDR3 is TGTGCCAGCACCCCCCTAGCCCCCGGCGGAGCAATCTCCTACGAGCAGTACTTC. It encodes CASTPLAPGGAISYEQYF.

The DNA of the CDR3 is TGTGCCAGCGCAGGGACAGGGGGTGTCTATGGCTACACCTTC. It specifies CASAGTGGVYGYTF. The chain links TRBV3-1 (or the pseudogene TRBV3-2) to TRBJ1-2, with 11 bases lining up with TRBD1. Germline trimming cut 8 bases from V and 4 bases from J; bases unmatched to any gene: 6. CDR1 and CDR2 from the germline V gene are LGHDT and YNNKEL (reference sequence). This CDR3 has 14 amino acids.

The chain is built from TRBV7-8 and TRBJ2-3, with D maybe TRBD1 (6 bases). Germline V gene data show CDR1 as SGHVS and CDR2 as FQNEAQ. V was clipped by 5 bases and J by 2 bases, with 11 bases between them. The CDR3 contains 14 residues. CDR3 protein: CASSLDRNTDTQYF. In DNA, the CDR3 is TGTGCCAGCAGCCTAGACAGGAACACAGATACGCAGTATTTT.

This clone was recorded a few times. This CDR3 is also generated by other DNA sequences in the sample. The chain's CDR3 is CASSLSRAGGQPQHF. DNA of the CDR3: TGTGCCAGCAGTTTATCGAGGGCAGGGGGGCAGCCCCAGCATTTT. The gene calls are TRBV27 and TRBJ1-5, with 7 nucleotides matching TRBD1. V was clipped by 0 bases and J by 7 bases; unmatched bases: 6. There are 15 residues in the CDR3. Per germline, CDR1 MNHEY and CDR2 SMNVEV (reference sequence).

This clone was seen at least ten times. This sequence joins TRBV3-1 (or the pseudogene TRBV3-2) and TRBJ1-1; no clear D. With 1 base removed from V and 4 bases from J, the gap between germline ends came to 4 bases. Per the germline V gene, CDR1 is LGHDT and CDR2 is YNNKEL (reference sequence). CDR3 size: 12 residues. In DNA form, the CDR3 reads TGTGCCAGCAGCCAAGCGGGCACTGAAGCTTTCTTT. Encoded protein: CASSQAGTEAFF.

The chain links TRBV6-5 to TRBJ1-2, with 7 bases aligning to TRBD1. The CDR3 spans 13 residues. With V trimmed by 6 bases and J by 5 bases, 6 bases remained unmatched. Germline V gene lookup returns CDR1 MNHEY and CDR2 SVGAGI. This CDR3 is CASSPTGTYGYTF. The CDR3 region has the DNA TGTGCCAGCAGCCCGACAGGGACTTATGGCTACACCTTC.

This clone has just a few counts. This chain connects TRBV15 to TRBJ2-4; 10 nucleotides match TRBD1. Germline trimming cut 0 bases from V and 1 base from J; bases unmatched to any gene: 18. Germline V CDR1 and CDR2: LNHNV, YYDKDF (reference sequence). The CDR3 contains 22 residues. The CDR3 coding sequence is TGTGCCACCAGCAGAGATACTCTCTTTCAGACAGGGGGCGCTTTGGCCAAAAACATTCAGTACTTC. As protein: CATSRDTLFQTGGALAKNIQYF.

CDR3 sequence: CASSSLAGGIQETQYF. In DNA form, the CDR3 reads TGTGCCAGCAGTTCACTAGCGGGGGGCATCCAAGAGACCCAGTACTTC. This chain joins TRBV27 and TRBJ2-5, with TRBD2 identical over 12 bases. Trimming cost V 4 bases and J 1 base; bases outside gene matches: 4. The CDR3 has 16 residues. Germline V gives CDR1 MNHEY, CDR2 SMNVEV (reference sequence).

The CDR3 sequence is CASSLTGGHTGELFF. The CDR3 DNA is TGCGCCAGCAGCTTGACGGGGGGCCACACCGGGGAGCTGTTTTTT. The J gene is TRBJ2-2, the V gene TRBV5-1; D possibly corresponds to TRBD2 (7 bases). CDR1 is SGHRS and CDR2 is YFSETQ in the germline V gene. This CDR3 region has 15 residues. V was clipped by 1 base and J by 3 bases, with 10 bases between them.